A single sample gave rise to the 5 T cell receptor beta chains below, sequenced in a study of shared clonotypes between healthy human individuals. Assay used: immunoSEQ multiplex PCR; TCRdb lists only in-frame clones, some missing. The repertoire consists of about 480,000 clones, with about 79% occurring once and the leading ten covering around 13%. Specimen: PBMCs. These receptors were collected from a woman aged 40 to 55 in good health. Some clones in this sample may be carry-over from other donors' samples.

The chain joins TRBV5-1 to TRBJ1-1; 7 bases agree with TRBD1. The length of the CDR3 is 13 residues. Germline CDR1 SGHRS, CDR2 YFSETQ. The V and J ends lost 1 base and 3 bases, in that order; junction bases with no gene match: 0. The CDR3 region is CASSLQGDTEAFF. The CDR3 nucleotides are TGCGCCAGCAGCTTGCAGGGGGACACTGAAGCTTTCTTT.

The V and J genes are TRBV27 and TRBJ2-1, with TRBD2 matching over 12 bases. Germline V CDR1 and CDR2: MNHEY, SMNVEV (reference sequence). J gave up 6 bases and V 5 bases, and 14 bases lay outside the gene matches. The CDR3 is made up of 18 amino acids. The CDR3 DNA reads TGTGCCAGCAGTAAGCTACCCCTAGCGGGAGGGACGGGCAATGAGCAGTTCTTC. Amino acid sequence: CASSKLPLAGGTGNEQFF.

This clone is a singleton in its sample. V usage is TRBV19 and J usage is TRBJ1-5, with D unclear. Germline values: CDR1 LNHDA, CDR2 SQIVND (reference sequence). Trimming stripped 1 base from V and 0 bases from J, with 10 bases between. The CDR3 runs to 16 residues. CDR3 region: CASSIGGINSNQPQHF. In DNA, the CDR3 is TGTGCCAGTAGTATAGGTGGCATTAATAGCAATCAGCCCCAGCATTTT. Combining the CDR3 with reference TRBV19 and TRBJ1-5 gives the whole variable domain DGGITQSPKYLFRKEGQNVTLSCEQNLNHDAMYWYRQDPGQGLRLIYYSQIVNDFQKGDIAEGYSVSREKKESFPLTVTSAQKNPTAFYLCASSIGGINSNQPQHFGDGTRLSIL.

The chain combines TRBV5-4 with TRBJ1-2; D gene uncertain. The germline V and J ends were trimmed by 0 bases and 4 bases, with 13 bases remaining between them. The CDR3 sequence is 15 residues long. Germline CDR1 SGHNT, CDR2 YYREEE (reference sequence). The CDR3 protein is CASSLVGGLAYGYTF. The CDR3 DNA follows: TGTGCCAGCAGCTTGGTGGGAGGGTTGGCCTATGGCTACACCTTC.

The chain combines TRBV28 with TRBJ1-2; D gene unclear. From germline, CDR1 is MDHEN and CDR2 SYDVKM. This CDR3 is built from 15 residues. V lost 2 bases to trimming and J lost 6 bases, with 16 bases between them. The DNA of the CDR3 is TGTGCCAGCAGTTTACCCGATCGGCGGAAGAATGGCTACACCTTC. The encoded protein is CASSLPDRRKNGYTF.